This is a list of T cell receptor beta chains from one sample in a study of OX40 agonist ivuxolimab in advanced cancers. Produced via immunoSEQ multiplex PCR; TCRdb's table is partial and in-frame only. The table has more than 50,000 clones, around 83% seen once; the top ten hold roughly 27%. This sample comprised CD4+ or CD8+ T cells sorted from blood, obtained in a trial of the OX40 agonist ivuxolimab. Source of these receptors: an adult with an advanced solid tumor such as melanoma, head and neck, liver or kidney cancer. CDR3s include the opening cysteine and the closing phenylalanine or tryptophan. The D gene is left open where the match is weak. Size is stated for part of the rows, as once, few or many counts, or as a class when the clone is expanded.

>-|TRBJ2-6|-|TRBV6-5
CASSYVRSGANVLTF
TGTGCCAGCAGTTACGTTCGCTCTGGGGCCAACGTCCTGACTTTC
>-|TRBJ1-1|-|TRBV20-1
CSASRGAEAFF
TGCAGTGCTAGCCGAGGGGCTGAAGCTTTCTTT
>-|TRBJ1-4|TRBD1|TRBV18
CASSPGTGEKLFF
TGTGCCAGCTCACCCGGGACAGGCGAAAAACTGTTTTTT
>-|TRBJ2-2|-|TRBV18
CASSPSGGQNTGELFF
TGTGCCAGCTCACCCTCCGGGGGGCAGAACACCGGGGAGCTGTTTTTT
>-|TRBJ2-3|-|TRBV25-1
CASTLAATDTQYF
TGTGCCAGCACTTTGGCTGCCACAGATACGCAGTATTTT
>-|TRBJ2-3|TRBD2|TRBV6-4
CASSPSGGDTDTQYF
TGTGCCAGCAGCCCTAGCGGGGGGGACACAGATACGCAGTATTTT
>once|TRBJ1-3|-|TRBV18
CASSQDGAAGNTIYF
TGTGCCAGCTCACAGGACGGAGCGGCTGGAAACACCATATATTTT
>once|TRBJ2-5|TRBD2|TRBV28
CASVGEGETQYF
TGTGCCAGCGTTGGGGAGGGGGAGACCCAGTACTTC
>-|TRBJ1-4|-|TRBV7-2
CASSLVSATNEKLFF
TGTGCCAGCAGCTTAGTGTCTGCAACTAATGAAAAACTGTTTTTT
>-|TRBJ1-2|TRBD1|TRBV5-5
CASSSPGQGAGGYTF
TGTGCCAGCAGCTCGCCGGGACAGGGGGCAGGTGGCTACACCTTC
>-|TRBJ1-2|-|TRBV27
CASSSHLNYGYTF
TGTGCCAGCAGCTCCCACCTCAACTATGGCTACACCTTC
>-|TRBJ2-5|TRBD2|TRBV5-1
CASSLMASGTEETQYF
TGCGCCAGCAGCTTGATGGCTAGCGGTACCGAAGAGACCCAGTACTTC
>-|TRBJ1-2|TRBD1|TRBV18
CASSPQRDRGSGYTF
TGTGCCAGCTCACCTCAACGGGACAGGGGAAGTGGCTACACCTTC
>-|TRBJ2-1|TRBD2|TRBV7-2
CASSISGGGSYNEQFF
TGTGCCAGCAGCATTAGCGGGGGGGGCTCCTACAATGAGCAGTTCTTC
>once|TRBJ1-1|-|TRBV5-1
CASSLEPRSMNTEAFF
TGCGCCAGCAGCTTGGAACCGAGATCGATGAACACTGAAGCTTTCTTT
>-|TRBJ1-1|-|TRBV19
CASSRTVNTEAFF
TGTGCCAGTAGCCGGACAGTGAACACTGAAGCTTTCTTT
>few|TRBJ1-6|TRBD1|TRBV28
CASSPRQGSPLHF
TGTGCCAGCAGTCCCAGACAGGGGTCACCCCTCCACTTT
>-|TRBJ2-5|TRBD1|TRBV14
CASSQDRKREGGQVLETQYF
TGTGCCAGCAGCCAAGACCGGAAACGGGAAGGGGGCCAGGTTCTAGAGACCCAGTACTTC
>-|TRBJ2-7|-|TRBV28
CASSPRGSGMPYEQYF
TGTGCCAGCAGCCCTAGGGGGAGTGGGATGCCCTACGAGCAGTACTTC
>few|TRBJ2-1|-|TRBV4-1
CASSQETLTDEQFF
TGCGCCAGCAGCCAAGAGACCCTTACAGATGAGCAGTTCTTC
>once|TRBJ1-4|-|TRBV5-1
CASSLGQVNEKLFF
TGCGCCAGCAGCTTGGGACAGGTTAATGAAAAACTGTTTTTT
>-|TRBJ1-5|-|TRBV5-8
CASSDRDRRWNQPQHF
TGTGCCAGCAGCGATCGGGACCGCAGGTGGAATCAGCCCCAGCATTTT
>-|TRBJ2-2|-|TRBV30
CAGRGAPNTGELFF
TGTGCCGGGAGGGGGGCCCCGAACACCGGGGAGCTGTTTTTT
>-|TRBJ2-7|-|TRBV5-4
CASSFDQIHSYEQYF
TGTGCCAGCAGCTTCGACCAGATACACTCCTACGAGCAGTACTTC
>-|TRBJ2-5|TRBD2|TRBV19
CASSLTIGGLAGETQYF
TGTGCCAGTAGCCTCACTATTGGGGGACTAGCGGGAGAGACCCAGTACTTC
>-|TRBJ1-2|TRBD1|TRBV5-6
CASSRSGTGVYGYTF
TGTGCCAGCAGCCGCTCCGGGACAGGGGTCTATGGCTACACCTTC
>-|TRBJ1-4|TRBD1|TRBV5-1
CASSRDRGNEKLFF
TGCGCCAGCAGTCGGGACAGGGGAAACGAAAAACTGTTTTTT
>-|TRBJ2-7|TRBD2|TRBV11-2
CASSLDRGVHEQYF
TGTGCCAGCAGCTTAGACCGGGGGGTCCACGAGCAGTACTTC
>-|TRBJ2-1|-|TRBV6-5
CASSYPGTNEQFF
TGTGCCAGCAGTTACCCCGGTACCAATGAGCAGTTCTTC
>-|TRBJ2-7|-|TRBV15
CATSRDAGSHEQYF
TGTGCCACCAGCAGAGATGCAGGCAGCCACGAGCAGTACTTC
>-|TRBJ1-5|-|TRBV6-5
CASSQMPDQPQHF
TGTGCCAGCAGCCAAATGCCAGATCAGCCCCAGCATTTT
>-|TRBJ2-7|-|TRBV15
CATSRDEAGAYEQYF
TGTGCCACCAGCAGAGATGAGGCAGGGGCCTACGAGCAGTACTTC
>-|TRBJ1-4|-|TRBV5-4
CASSVRGSSEKLFF
TGTGCCAGCAGCGTCAGGGGTTCGAGTGAAAAACTGTTTTTT
>-|TRBJ1-2|-|TRBV7-8
CASSFRRDPANYGYTF
TGTGCCAGCAGCTTCCGAAGGGATCCAGCTAACTATGGCTACACCTTC
>-|TRBJ1-5|-|TRBV10-1
CASSASGGPGQPQHF
TGCGCCAGCAGCGCCTCAGGAGGGCCCGGTCAGCCCCAGCATTTT
>-|TRBJ2-3|TRBD1|TRBV9
CASSLQSRGRGTDTQYF
TGTGCCAGCAGCTTACAGAGCAGGGGGCGCGGTACAGATACGCAGTATTTT
>-|TRBJ2-7|TRBD1|TRBV28
CASSSPGQGRLF
TGTGCCAGCAGTTCACCGGGACAGGGAAGGCTCTTC
>-|TRBJ2-1|-|TRBV7-2
CASGWGPGNEQFF
TGTGCCAGCGGCTGGGGCCCAGGCAATGAGCAGTTCTTC
>-|TRBJ1-4|-|TRBV11-2
CASSSDPLGYEKLFF
TGTGCCAGCAGCTCGGACCCTTTAGGTTACGAAAAACTGTTTTTT
>-|TRBJ1-2|TRBD1|TRBV5-1
CASSWGGQGFTFYGYTF
TGCGCCAGCAGCTGGGGTGGACAGGGGTTTACCTTCTATGGCTACACCTTC